The subject of this entry is one T cell receptor beta chain. Its target is unknown. The V gene's germline CDR1 is SGHRS and CDR2 YFSETQ. There are 13 residues in the CDR3. Trimming took 3 bases from V and 1 from J, leaving 8 bases between them. The data derive from a study of T-cell memory formation after mild COVID-19. Findings and caveats of the study: Clones that shrank (day 15 to 85) were balanced CD4/CD8, whereas later expanders leaned CD4+. Shrinking CD4+ clones resided mostly in CM and EM, and CD8+ ones in EMRA.

TCRdb passed the 5' RACE reads through MiXCR, listing each CDR3 protein once. The sample holds fewer than 250,000 distinct CDR3 sequences, roughly 10% seen once. This TCR was sampled from a man between 18 and 29 years old who had mild COVID-19 (a few samples of this study predate the infection). Cell type and time point are not known. Material: PBMCs or a T cell subset sorted from them (not recorded which). The chain is built from TRBV5-1 and TRBJ2-7; D is possibly TRBD1 (5 bases). In DNA form, the CDR3 reads TGCGCCAGCAGCTACGGACAATCCTACGAGCAGTACTTC. Protein: CASSYGQSYEQYF.